This TCR beta chain derives from a study of identical twins (TCRdb year 2016). Regarding the complete study: To test whether fetal clonotypes persist, this study deep-sequenced TCR alpha and beta repertoires from monozygotic twins, from unrelated adults of various ages, and from cord blood. To rule out contamination, replicate twin experiments were performed at different times with different library preparation protocols. The full study reports these points: Fewer insertions were carried by abundant cord blood beta clonotypes, a similar but weaker trend appeared in young adult naive repertoires, and no such trend appeared in memory repertoires. In beta out-of-frame sequences, excess twin sharing was weaker, because having fewer shared sequences lowered the signal-to-noise ratio. Compared with coincidental sharing between unrelated individuals, out-of-frame TCR alpha sequences shared between twins showed an excess of sequences with low generation probability. Conclusions relied on cross-sectional statistical analysis, since the same donors could not be followed over many years. Out-of-frame TCR alpha sharing in monozygotic twins was systematically underestimated by recombination models, whereas sharing between unrelated individuals was in agreement with the recombination models. Zero-insertion analyses could be partly confounded by invariant T cells such as MAIT and iNKT, though diverse VJ usage argued against such confounding for most clonotypes.

This clonotype has a count of ten or more. What antigen it recognizes has not been identified. No base quality values were provided; no much bigger clone lies one nucleotide off. All donors were healthy Caucasians. The study also sequenced three unrelated non-twin adults: a male aged 18 to 29, a male aged 50 to 59 and a female aged 50 to 59. Using Miltenyi CD45RO+ enrichment and human naive T-cell isolation kits, memory (CD45RO+) and naive T cells were isolated from PBMC. Library generation was performed with 5' RACE. Sequencing took place on an Illumina HiSeq 2000. Template switching introduced a universal primer binding site; the final cDNA contained a unique molecular identifier, enabling accurate counting of TCR cDNA molecules. Specific primers in the conserved constant-segment region were used to synthesize first-strand cDNA for TCR alpha and beta chains. To control for contamination, every cDNA library was double barcoded, receiving both a SMART-Mk sample barcode and Illumina barcodes. TruSeq adapter sequences along with Illumina sample barcodes were introduced in two successive PCR steps. The Illumina HiSeq platform was used with custom primers to sequence TCR alpha and beta cDNA libraries. Concerning the study's data processing: MiGEC was used to process raw reads and extract unique molecular identifiers, and MiXCR was used to find CDR3 positions. Recombination models were inferred per individual with the repgenHMM and IGoR tools using an EM algorithm. Shared clonotype analysis was performed with the tcR package in R, normalizing sharing by the product of cloneset sizes. To study raw recombination without the effects of thymic and clonal selection, out-of-frame nonproductive sequences were analyzed. Clones were called with MiXCR by TCRdb after fastp trimmed the public reads at Q25, and only in-frame beta chains were retained. Each entry merges the rows of one CDR3 protein and shows their most common DNA and genes. The V and J calls here are based on TCRdb, not the publication. The sample contains 350,000 to 450,000 distinct CDR3 sequences, under 20% of them found a single time. Around 12% of the sample is taken by the ten largest.

This sequence was found in a middle-aged man in good health. The sequencing sample was made of naive T cells sorted from blood. In the paper's terms, the cell subset or site label means: cells isolated with a human naive T-cell isolation kit.

The nucleotide sequence reads as follows: TGCGCCAGCAGCATACAGGGTGCAGAGTACAATGAGCAGTTCTTC. The encoded protein is CASSIQGAEYNEQFF. The V gene is TRBV5-1 and the J gene is TRBJ2-1; the best D guess is TRBD1, with 6 bases matching. The CDR3 contains 15 residues, cysteine and phenylalanine counted. The sequence is cut down to CDR3 DNA, 45 bases in frame from base 1. The germline V gene provides CDR1 SGHRS and CDR2 YFSETQ. V was cut back by 4 bases and J by 4 bases, leaving a gap of 15 bases between them.